The 6 T cell receptor beta chains in this list originate from one sample, sequenced in a study of blood T cell repertoires in COVID-19. Sequenced by immunoSEQ multiplex PCR; TCRdb stores in-frame clones only, minus some. The sample contains about 130,000 clones, approximately 80% of which appear only once. Sequencing was done on a sample of peripheral blood. The receptors shown here come from a man aged 40-55 years with active or convalescent COVID-19.

This chain uses TRBV29-1 with TRBJ1-3; 7 bases are a match to TRBD1. CDR3 length equals 13 residues. Germline loops: CDR1 SQVTM, CDR2 ANQGSEA. J gave up 4 bases and V 4 bases, and 4 bases lay outside the gene matches. This CDR3 reads CSVGVQGGNTIYF. The CDR3 bases are TGCAGCGTTGGTGTACAGGGGGGAAACACCATATATTTT.

The genes are TRBV30 and TRBJ1-5; TRBD1 matches 7 bases. This CDR3 contains 14 residues. Per germline, CDR1 GTSNPN and CDR2 SVGIG (reference sequence). J was trimmed by 7 bases and V by 3 bases; bases with no gene match: 9. CDR3 in amino acids: CAWRSSGGKQPQHF. The CDR3, as DNA: TGTGCCTGGAGATCTTCAGGGGGGAAGCAGCCCCAGCATTTT.

The V call is TRBV7-9, the J call TRBJ1-5; 7 bases fit TRBD1. Trimming took 5 bases from V and 4 from J; bases not matched to a gene: 11. Germline CDR1 reads SEHNR; CDR2 reads FQNEAQ (reference sequence). CDR3 length: 16 residues. The CDR3 sequence: CASSPWDRGQNQPQHF. For the CDR3, the DNA is TGTGCCAGCAGCCCCTGGGATAGGGGGCAGAATCAGCCCCAGCATTTT.

The chain uses TRBV3-1 (or the pseudogene TRBV3-2) and TRBJ2-5; possible D gene TRBD2, 5 bases. V shed 4 bases and J shed 5 bases, with 17 bases lying between them. Germline V gene data show CDR1 as LGHDT and CDR2 as YNNKEL (reference sequence). The CDR3 is made up of 15 amino acids. CDR3 nucleotide sequence: TGTGCCAGCAGCCTGCGGGTCCCAGGTACGGAGACCCAGTACTTC. Translation: CASSLRVPGTETQYF.

V is TRBV3-1 (or the pseudogene TRBV3-2) and J is TRBJ2-7; TRBD2 matches at 12 bases. CDR3 length: 16 amino acids. Trimming at V came to 0 bases and at J to 7 bases, leaving 7 bases not matched to a gene. Germline lookup yields CDR1 LGHDT and CDR2 YNNKEL (reference sequence). The CDR3 loop reads CASSQEASGGAWEQYF. CDR3 coding DNA: TGTGCCAGCAGCCAAGAAGCTAGCGGGGGGGCCTGGGAGCAGTACTTC.

The genes are TRBV1 and TRBJ1-5; whether TRBD1, the table's D call, matches the DNA was not checked. TRBV1 is noted as a pseudogene. The CDR3 sequence is 14 residues long. CDR3 DNA sequence: TGCACCAGCAGCCATCGACAGTACAATCAGCCCCAGCATTTT. As protein: CTSSHRQYNQPQHF.